This is a list of T cell receptor beta chains from one sample in a study of regulatory T cells in long-lasting Graves disease. MiXCR, run by TCRdb on the multiplex PCR reads, gives a single entry per CDR3 protein. The sample includes about 220,000 distinct CDR3 sequences, roughly a fifth of them seen just once. A further study also used this sample, focusing on T cells in Graves' hyperthyroidism and ophthalmopathy.

The starting material was peripheral blood mononuclear cells (PBMCs), obtained at new diagnosis, from a patient treated with antithyroid drugs. These receptors originate from a woman aged 30 to 39 with Graves disease. The CDR3 runs from the conserved cysteine through the conserved F or W. The D gene is left open where the match is weak. Some rows have no size entry. The others give once, few or many, or a class for an expanded clone.

>.|TRBV10-2|TRBJ1-4|.
CASSESQGTAHEKLFF
TGCGCCAGCAGTGAGTCGCAAGGCACGGCCCATGAAAAACTGTTTTTT
>.|TRBV6-1|TRBJ2-1|TRBD2
CASTLAGAPPYNEQFF
TGTGCCAGCACCTTAGCGGGGGCTCCTCCCTACAATGAGCAGTTCTTC
>many|TRBV28|TRBJ2-3|.
CASKRGGGIDTQYF
TGTGCCAGCAAAAGGGGGGGCGGGATAGATACGCAGTATTTT
>few|TRBV7-9|TRBJ1-4|.
CASSPNPGGSRQRSTQEREKLFF
TGTGCCAGCAGCCCTAACCCGGGTGGGTCCCGACAGCGATCGACGCAAGAAAGAGAAAAACTGTTTTTT
>many|TRBV2|TRBJ2-7|TRBD2
CASSEGWRETEQYF
TGTGCCAGCAGTGAAGGGTGGCGGGAGACCGAGCAGTACTTC
>many|TRBV5-6|TRBJ2-7|.
CASSLVGQSYEQYF
TGTGCCAGCAGCTTGGTAGGGCAGTCCTACGAGCAGTACTTC
>many|TRBV20-1|TRBJ2-7|TRBD2
CSARTSGNSYEQYF
TGCAGTGCTAGGACTAGCGGGAACTCCTACGAGCAGTACTTC
>many|TRBV28|TRBJ2-7|TRBD2
CASPTGTSGSYEQYF
TGTGCCAGCCCAACCGGGACTAGCGGGTCCTACGAGCAGTACTTC
>many|TRBV11-2|TRBJ1-6|TRBD1
CASSARTGDNSPLHF
TGTGCCAGCAGCGCCCGGACAGGGGATAATTCACCCCTCCACTTT
>many|TRBV7-6|TRBJ1-4|TRBD1
CASKQGGNEKLFF
TGTGCCAGCAAACAGGGGGGGAATGAAAAACTGTTTTTT
>many|TRBV11-1|TRBJ2-2|.
CASSLGRDTGELFF
TGTGCCAGCAGCTTAGGGCGAGACACCGGGGAGCTGTTTTTT
>.|TRBV2|TRBJ2-3|.
CASRTQGGGLTDTQYF
TGTGCCAGCAGGACCCAGGGCGGGGGCCTCACAGATACGCAGTATTTT
>many|TRBV12-3/TRBV12-4|TRBJ1-6|.
CASSPQGIDNSPLHF
TGTGCCAGCAGTCCGCAGGGGATCGATAATTCACCCCTCCACTTT
>many|TRBV12-3/TRBV12-4|TRBJ2-3|TRBD2
CASSLLASGEGDTQYF
TGTGCCAGCAGTTTATTAGCTAGCGGGGAAGGGGATACGCAGTATTTT
>many|TRBV12-3/TRBV12-4|TRBJ2-7|TRBD2
CASTAGATLSYEQYF
TGTGCCAGCACTGCGGGAGCTACCCTCTCCTACGAGCAGTACTTC
>.|TRBV4-1|TRBJ1-1|TRBD1
CASSTRQGTTEAFF
TGCGCCAGCAGCACCCGACAGGGGACCACTGAAGCTTTCTTT
>many|TRBV2|TRBJ1-5|TRBD1
CASSVRTGGLQPQHF
TGTGCCAGCAGTGTTCGGACAGGGGGTTTGCAGCCCCAGCATTTT
>.|TRBV5-5|TRBJ2-3|TRBD2
CASSSGRAPTDTQYF
TGTGCCAGCAGCTCGGGGAGGGCCCCCACAGATACGCAGTATTTT
>many|TRBV11-2|TRBJ2-3|TRBD2
CASSLEAQRGDPYTQYF
TGTGCCAGCAGCTTAGAAGCCCAGCGGGGGGACCCATATACGCAGTATTTT
>many|TRBV27|TRBJ2-5|TRBD2
CASSFAGGQETQYF
TGTGCCAGCAGTTTTGCGGGGGGGCAGGAGACCCAGTACTTC
>many|TRBV27|TRBJ2-5|TRBD1
CASRPGQGDQETQYF
TGTGCCAGCAGGCCGGGACAGGGGGACCAAGAGACCCAGTACTTC
>many|TRBV2|TRBJ1-1|.
CASIPGSRNTEAFF
TGTGCCAGCATCCCAGGGAGTAGGAACACTGAAGCTTTCTTT
>many|TRBV7-8|TRBJ1-5|.
CASSLGQGNNQPQHF
TGTGCCAGCAGCTTAGGACAAGGAAATAATCAGCCCCAGCATTTT
>many|TRBV28|TRBJ1-5|.
CASSLDQRWSQPQHF
TGTGCCAGCAGTTTAGACCAGAGGTGGAGTCAGCCCCAGCATTTT
>many|TRBV3-1|TRBJ2-5|.
CASSQAVGTETQYF
TGTGCCAGCAGCCAAGCGGTAGGGACAGAGACCCAGTACTTC
>.|TRBV10-2|TRBJ2-1|TRBD2
CASSESIGGAYNEQFF
TGCGCCAGCAGTGAGTCAATCGGGGGGGCCTACAATGAGCAGTTCTTC
>many|TRBV24-1|TRBJ1-5|TRBD1
CATSDRGFQPQHF
TGTGCCACTAGCGACAGGGGGTTTCAGCCCCAGCATTTT
>many|TRBV6-1|TRBJ2-3|TRBD2
CASSEINGGSTDTQYF
TGTGCCAGCAGTGAAATTAACGGGGGGAGCACAGATACGCAGTATTTT
>many|TRBV4-2|TRBJ2-7|TRBD2
CASSQDAGDHREQYF
TGTGCCAGCAGCCAAGATGCGGGGGACCATCGCGAGCAGTACTTC
>many|TRBV3-1|TRBJ2-7|.
CASSPGQPYEQYF
TGTGCCAGCAGCCCCGGACAGCCCTACGAGCAGTACTTC
>many|TRBV9|TRBJ1-3|.
CASSVSDWAGNTIYF
TGTGCCAGCAGCGTCAGCGACTGGGCTGGAAACACCATATATTTT
>many|TRBV12-3/TRBV12-4|TRBJ1-1|.
CASSLTTTTEAFF
TGTGCCAGCAGTTTAACCACCACCACTGAAGCTTTCTTT
>many|TRBV30|TRBJ2-5|TRBD1
CAWGPLGQGALQETQYF
TGTGCCTGGGGCCCCTTGGGACAGGGGGCTTTACAAGAGACCCAGTACTTC
>many|TRBV19|TRBJ1-5|TRBD1
CASSNRTGGYQPQHF
TGTGCCAGTAGTAACAGGACAGGGGGGTATCAGCCCCAGCATTTT
>many|TRBV20-1|TRBJ2-3|TRBD1
CSGDRVGDTQYF
TGCAGTGGGGACAGGGTTGGAGATACGCAGTATTTT
>.|TRBV7-3|TRBJ2-7|TRBD1
CASSSSGGFPQDYEQYF
TGTGCCAGCAGCTCTTCAGGGGGCTTCCCTCAGGATTACGAGCAGTACTTC
>few|TRBV6-1|TRBJ2-3|.
CASSESGRNTQYF
TGTGCCAGCAGTGAATCCGGGCGGAATACGCAGTATTTT
>many|TRBV6-5|TRBJ1-4|.
CASSFREREKLFF
TGTGCCAGCAGTTTTCGGGAGAGGGAAAAACTGTTTTTT
>many|TRBV7-2|TRBJ2-1|TRBD2
CASSPRRGDEQFF
TGTGCCAGCAGCCCACGCCGGGGGGATGAGCAGTTCTTC
>.|TRBV6-2/TRBV6-3|TRBJ1-6|.
CASSFDNSPLHF
TGTGCCAGCAGTTTCGATAATTCACCCCTCCACTTT
>once|TRBV12-3/TRBV12-4|TRBJ1-5|.
CASSPFYFRGSQPQHF
TGTGCCAGCAGTCCCTTTTATTTCAGGGGCAGTCAGCCCCAGCATTTT